This T cell receptor beta chain is from a study of T cells in Graves' hyperthyroidism and ophthalmopathy. This clonotype was detected a few times. With 4 bases clipped from V and 0 bases from J, the junction kept 5 bases outside the gene matches. Germline loops: CDR1 SGHAT, CDR2 FQDESV (reference sequence). The CDR3 contains 15 residues. Amplified regions were TCR beta CDR3 sequences from RNA transcripts. In the first-round RT-PCR of the TCR CDR3, the HTBI primer set was used. TCRdb independently ran MiXCR on the multiplex PCR reads; one entry per CDR3 protein. The table has around 530,000 distinct CDR3 sequences, about a sixth seen once.

The TCR originated in a woman between 18 and 29 years old with Graves' ophthalmopathy. The sample comprised blood. The V call is TRBV11-1, the J call TRBJ2-5; 7 positions agree with TRBD2. CDR3 protein: CASSSGTTYQETQYF. The CDR3 coding sequence is TGTGCCAGCAGCTCCGGGACTACGTACCAAGAGACCCAGTACTTC.